This is a list of T cell receptor beta chains from one sample in a study of T cells in Graves' hyperthyroidism and ophthalmopathy. TCRdb re-analysed the multiplex PCR reads in MiXCR, keeping a single row per CDR3 protein. The repertoire has about 290,000 distinct CDR3 sequences, 15% to 20% of them found once; the top ten carry approximately 37%. Sequenced: blood. Receptors originate from a man aged 45 to 65 with Graves' ophthalmopathy. CDR3s include the opening cysteine and the closing phenylalanine or tryptophan. Each record gives: J gene, D gene, clone size, V gene, CDR3 length, CDR3 DNA, CDR3 protein. A D gene is named only where the DNA matches it firmly. The listing skips clone size in some rows; elsewhere it reads once, few, many or a size class.

TRBJ2-1	TRBD2	few	TRBV19	16	TGTGCCAGTACAAACCAGGGGGAACTAGCGGGGAATGAGCAGTTCTTC	CASTNQGELAGNEQFF
TRBJ2-5	.	.	TRBV29-1	13	TGCAGCGCCGTAGGGACGCTCCAAGAGACCCAGTACTTC	CSAVGTLQETQYF
TRBJ2-3	.	many	TRBV5-1	15	TGCGCCAGCAGCTTGGCTAGCCCGTGGGGCGATACGCAGTATTTT	CASSLASPWGDTQYF
TRBJ2-5	.	many	TRBV7-2	13	TGTGCCAGCAGCCCGGACAGCCAAGAGACCCAGTACTTC	CASSPDSQETQYF
TRBJ1-1	.	many	TRBV30	14	TGTGCCTGGAGTCCCGAAGTCCTGAGCACTGAAGCTTTCTTT	CAWSPEVLSTEAFF
TRBJ2-7	TRBD1	few	TRBV7-9	15	TGTGCCAGCAGCTTAGGGGACAGCCAACACTACGAGCAGTACTTC	CASSLGDSQHYEQYF
TRBJ1-5	.	.	TRBV7-2	14	TGTGCCAGCAGCCTCTTAATTAGCAGTCAGCCCCAGCATTTT	CASSLLISSQPQHF
TRBJ2-2	TRBD1	.	TRBV20-1	18	TGCAGTGCTTATCCCGGGACAGGGGGTCTCGCGAACACCGGGGAGCTGTTTTTT	CSAYPGTGGLANTGELFF
TRBJ1-2	TRBD1	few	TRBV27	14	TGTGCCAGCAAGAGACAGGGGCCGAACTATGGCTACACCTTC	CASKRQGPNYGYTF
TRBJ1-3	.	few	TRBV2	13	TGTGCCAGCAGTGAAGCCGACGGAAACACCATATATTTT	CASSEADGNTIYF
TRBJ2-3	.	many	TRBV7-3	13	TGTGCCACCGGGAGCTCAAGCACAGATACGCAGTATTTT	CATGSSSTDTQYF
TRBJ2-3	.	.	TRBV15	14	TGTGCCACCACCTCGGGCCTACACACAGATACGCAGTATTTT	CATTSGLHTDTQYF
TRBJ1-1	.	many	TRBV7-3	14	TGTGCCAGCAGCTTAGGGAGGGAGAACACTGAAGCTTTCTTT	CASSLGRENTEAFF
TRBJ2-1	TRBD2	many	TRBV5-1	18	TGCGCCAGCAGCACGGGACTAGCGGGAGGCAGCTCCTACAATGAGCAGTTCTTC	CASSTGLAGGSSYNEQFF
TRBJ2-6	TRBD1	few	TRBV5-1	17	TGCGCCAGCAGGGCCGGGACAGGGTTCTCTGGGGCCAACGTCCTGACTTTC	CASRAGTGFSGANVLTF
TRBJ1-1	.	.	TRBV2	12	TGTGCCAGCACGGTAGGGGACACTGAAGCTTTCTTT	CASTVGDTEAFF
TRBJ2-3	TRBD2	many	TRBV5-8	17	TGTGCCAGCAGCTTTATCGTGCTAGCGGGAGTGGCAGATACGCAGTATTTT	CASSFIVLAGVADTQYF
TRBJ1-3	TRBD1	.	TRBV20-1	15	TGCAGTGCTAGAGGGGACAGGGGGCATGGAAACACCATATATTTT	CSARGDRGHGNTIYF
TRBJ2-4	.	many	TRBV11-2	14	TGTGCCAGCAGCTTTTCTGGGGCCAAAAACATTCAGTACTTC	CASSFSGAKNIQYF
TRBJ1-2	.	few	TRBV9	15	TGTGCCAGCAGCCCCACGTATGCAGGTAGCTATGGCTACACCTTC	CASSPTYAGSYGYTF
TRBJ2-3	.	.	TRBV28	15	TGTGCCAGCAGTTTGCCGGGGACGGACACAGATACGCAGTATTTT	CASSLPGTDTDTQYF
TRBJ2-2	TRBD2	.	TRBV12-3/TRBV12-4	16	TGTACCAGCAGACACCTAGCGGGACTGAACACCGGGGAGCTGTTTTTT	CTSRHLAGLNTGELFF
TRBJ1-1	.	many	TRBV3-1	15	TGTGCCAGCAGCCAAGATCAGAGGTCGAACACTGAAGCTTTCTTT	CASSQDQRSNTEAFF
TRBJ1-1	.	many	TRBV11-2	14	TGTGCCAGCAGCTTCCGGGCTCGGAACACTGAAGCTTTCTTT	CASSFRARNTEAFF
TRBJ2-7	.	many	TRBV11-3	15	TGTGCCAGCAGCTTAGATGGTAGCGGCACCTACGAGCAGTACTTC	CASSLDGSGTYEQYF
TRBJ2-4	TRBD2	many	TRBV2	16	TGTGCCAGCAGCGTCACCCGAGCGGGAGGCCGCAACATTCAGTACTTC	CASSVTRAGGRNIQYF
TRBJ2-6	TRBD2	.	TRBV5-1	16	TGCGCCAGCACCCACGGGGGGGGCGCCGGGGCCAACGTCCTGACTTTC	CASTHGGGAGANVLTF
TRBJ2-1	TRBD2	.	TRBV5-1	17	TGCGCCAGCAGCTTGAGGGACTACCTAGCTGCCTACAATGAGCAGTTCTTC	CASSLRDYLAAYNEQFF
TRBJ1-5	.	.	TRBV20-1	15	TGCAGTGCTAGAGAAAAAATGGCAGATTCCCAGCCCCAGCATTTT	CSAREKMADSQPQHF
TRBJ2-4	.	few	TRBV19	15	TGTGCCAGTAGTATCACGAGACTAGCCAAAAACATTCAGTACTTC	CASSITRLAKNIQYF
TRBJ2-2	TRBD2	few	TRBV12-3/TRBV12-4	15	TGTGCCAGCACACCGCTAGCGGGGTACACCGGGGAGCTGTTTTTT	CASTPLAGYTGELFF
TRBJ2-3	TRBD2	many	TRBV27	13	TGTGCCAGCAGTTCCGCGGGAGCGAATACGCAGTATTTT	CASSSAGANTQYF
TRBJ2-7	.	many	TRBV3-1	11	TGTGCCAGCAGCCGAAACGACGAGCAGTACTTC	CASSRNDEQYF
TRBJ2-7	.	many	TRBV7-2	12	TGTGCCAGCAGCGCTCTAGGCTACGAGCAGTACTTC	CASSALGYEQYF
TRBJ2-7	.	.	TRBV20-1	14	TGCAGTGCTAGAGAGGTGACGAATACCTACGAGCAGTACTTC	CSAREVTNTYEQYF
TRBJ2-5	TRBD2	few	TRBV7-3	14	TGTGCCAGCAGCGTTACTAGCGGGAGTGAGACCCAGTACTTC	CASSVTSGSETQYF
TRBJ2-5	.	few	TRBV9	15	TGTGCCAGCAGCGTGACAGCCTACCTCGGGGAGACCCAGTACTTC	CASSVTAYLGETQYF
TRBJ2-5	TRBD1	once	TRBV5-1	14	TGCGCCAGTAACCGGGACAGGACTCAAGAGACCCAGTACTTC	CASNRDRTQETQYF
TRBJ1-2	.	.	TRBV28	13	TGTGCCAGCAGTTTGGTGAGGGACTATGGCTACACCTTC	CASSLVRDYGYTF